One and the same sample provided the 27 T cell receptor beta chains below, sequenced in a study of control samples from healthy donors and cancer patients. Sequencing was performed with immunoSEQ multiplex PCR; in TCRdb, only in-frame clones are kept and a portion is missing. The sample carries roughly 170,000 clones, around nine tenths recorded once. Specimen: blood. The receptors were sampled from a woman between 25 and 40 years old in good health.

A few counts support this clone. The gene calls are TRBV5-1 and TRBJ1-2; a possible D gene is TRBD1 (6 bases). This CDR3 is 13 amino acids long. Germline CDR1 SGHRS, CDR2 YFSETQ. V lost 3 bases and J 7 bases, leaving 13 bases between the germline ends. Here the CDR3 DNA reads TGCGCCAGCAGCTACTCTGGGACATTTGGCTACACCTTC. Translating gives CASSYSGTFGYTF. Together with reference TRBV5-1 and TRBJ1-2, the CDR3 gives the full variable domain: KAGVTQTPRYLIKTRGQQVTLSCSPISGHRSVSWYQQTPGQGLQFLFEYFSETQRNKGNFPGRFSGRQFSNSRSEMNVSTLELGDSALYLCASSYSGTFGYTFGSGTRLTVV.

The CDR3 DNA is TGCGCCAGCAGCGCCACAGGGGCCCCTGAAGCTTTCTTT. Its translation: CASSATGAPEAFF. The chain links TRBV5-1 to TRBJ1-1, with 7 bases identical to TRBD1. Germline-derived CDR1 and CDR2 are SGHRS and YFSETQ. The length of the CDR3 is 13 residues. With 4 bases clipped from V and 6 bases from J, the junction kept 6 bases outside the gene matches.

The chain is built from TRBV7-9 and TRBJ2-1; the D gene is possibly TRBD2 (5 bases). There are 14 residues in the CDR3. The V gene's germline CDR1 is SEHNR and CDR2 FQNEAQ (reference sequence). The V end lost 4 bases, the J end lost 4 bases, and 11 bases lay between the germline ends. CDR3 nucleotides: TGTGCCAGCAGCTCCCCCACTAGTTACAATGAGCAGTTCTTC. Its translation: CASSSPTSYNEQFF.

The chain combines TRBV27 with TRBJ2-1; a possible D gene is TRBD2 (6 bases). Germline CDR1 is MNHEY and CDR2 is SMNVEV (reference sequence). Deletions cut 2 bases from V and 4 bases from J, with 9 bases between. This CDR3 contains 14 residues. This CDR3 reads CASSLVGTYNEQFF. In DNA form, the CDR3 reads TGTGCCAGCAGTTTAGTCGGGACTTACAATGAGCAGTTCTTC.

J is TRBJ2-6 and V is TRBV5-8; TRBD2 matches 8 bases. Germline CDR1 SGHTS, CDR2 YDEGEE. This CDR3 spans 18 amino acids. V trimming: 6 bases; J trimming: 2 bases; junction bases outside the gene matches: 13. This CDR3 reads CASILRSPGGAGANVLTF. In nucleotides, the CDR3 is TGTGCCAGCATCCTGCGCAGTCCGGGGGGGGCTGGGGCCAACGTCCTGACTTTC.

The chain couples TRBV30 to TRBJ2-2; D tentatively fits TRBD1 or TRBD2 (6 bases each). This CDR3 comprises 13 residues. V lost 5 bases and J lost 4, with 11 bases in between. Germline CDR1 reads GTSNPN; CDR2 reads SVGIG (reference sequence). The CDR3 sequence: CAWGWGATGELFF. The CDR3 DNA follows: TGTGCCTGGGGGTGGGGGGCCACCGGGGAGCTGTTTTTT.

This clone was observed a single time. The V gene is TRBV27, the J gene TRBJ2-3; D is undetermined. V was pared by 4 bases and J by 5 bases, with 13 bases between. Germline values: CDR1 MNHEY, CDR2 SMNVEV (reference sequence). The CDR3 runs 14 residues. CDR3 coding DNA: TGTGCCAGCAGTTCACCGTCACAACGAGATACGCAGTATTTT. Translating it yields CASSSPSQRDTQYF.

This chain joins TRBV5-1 and TRBJ2-3, with 9 bases matching TRBD2. Germline CDR1 and CDR2: SGHRS and YFSETQ. The CDR3 loop spans 15 amino acids. V was clipped by 7 bases and J by 3 bases; unmatched bases: 9. This chain's CDR3 is CASRPIAGATDTQYF. The CDR3 DNA is TGCGCCAGCCGCCCGATAGCGGGAGCGACAGATACGCAGTATTTT.

The V and J genes are TRBV11-2 and TRBJ1-1; the D gene is possibly TRBD1 (5 bases). The CDR3 consists of 14 residues. The V gene lost 5 bases and the J gene lost 4 bases, with 14 bases spanning the gap. Germline CDR1 is SGHAT and CDR2 is FQNNGV. This chain's CDR3 is CASSVIMGGTEAFF. As DNA, the CDR3 is TGTGCCAGCAGCGTGATTATGGGGGGCACTGAAGCTTTCTTT.

The rearrangement uses TRBV29-1 and TRBJ2-1; possibly TRBD1 or TRBD2 for D (5 bases each). The CDR3 has 14 residues. Germline CDR1 SQVTM, CDR2 ANQGSEA. The V gene lost 4 bases and the J gene lost 0 bases, with 10 bases spanning the gap. For the CDR3, the DNA is TGCAGCGTTGTATCGGGGCTCTCCTACAATGAGCAGTTCTTC. Amino acids: CSVVSGLSYNEQFF.

The chain uses TRBV12-3 or TRBV12-4 and TRBJ2-7; the D gene is possibly TRBD2 (5 bases). Trimming cost V 8 bases and J 6 bases, with 14 bases left between them. There are 12 residues in the CDR3. CDR3 residues: CASGDSAREQYV. CDR3 nucleotide sequence: TGTGCCAGCGGTGATAGCGCACGCGAGCAGTACGTC.

This chain links TRBV2 with TRBJ2-7, with 7 bases identical to TRBD2. CDR3 length: 13 residues. Germline CDR1 is SNHLY and CDR2 is FYNNEI. Trimming took 7 bases from V and 3 from J; bases not matched to a gene: 6. The CDR3 DNA reads TGTGCCAGCAAGGCTAGCGGATACTACGAGCAGTACTTC. Its protein is CASKASGYYEQYF.

This clone came up once. This sequence joins TRBV5-1 and TRBJ2-1; D not certain. The length of the CDR3 is 13 residues. V was cut by 0 bases and J by 8 bases, with 9 bases left in between. The germline V gene has CDR1 SGHRS and CDR2 YFSETQ. This CDR3 reads CASSLGSRDEQFF. The CDR3 DNA sequence: TGCGCCAGCAGCTTGGGCTCTAGGGATGAGCAGTTCTTC.

The count of this clone is one. The CDR3 DNA is TGTGCCAGCAGTACTCATAGCGGGAGGGCCTCCTACGAGCAGTACTTC. This gives the protein CASSTHSGRASYEQYF. V usage is TRBV27 and J usage is TRBJ2-7; TRBD2 matches at 11 bases. The V and J ends lost 5 bases and 0 bases, in that order; junction bases with no gene match: 6. The germline V gene encodes CDR1 MNHEY and CDR2 SMNVEV (reference sequence). The CDR3 runs 16 residues.

The J gene is TRBJ1-2, the V gene TRBV27; 8 positions match TRBD1. After removal of 2 bases from V and 8 bases from J, the junction contained 10 bases not matched to a gene. The CDR3 consists of 15 residues. CDR1 is MNHEY and CDR2 is SMNVEV in the germline V gene (reference sequence). The DNA for the CDR3 is TGTGCCAGCAGTTTAGTTTCAGGGGGCCGTCTGGGCTACACCTTC. Its protein product is CASSLVSGGRLGYTF.

This chain links TRBV2 with TRBJ1-4; unclear D gene. Germline V gene lookup returns CDR1 SNHLY and CDR2 FYNNEI. The CDR3 sequence is 10 residues long. Between the trimmed V and J ends, which lost 8 bases and 6 bases, there was a span of 4 bases. The CDR3 sequence is CASQDEKLFF. The CDR3 nucleotides read TGTGCCAGCCAAGATGAAAAACTGTTTTTT.

The J gene is TRBJ1-4, the V gene TRBV2, with TRBD1 as a possible D gene (6 bases). V lost 4 bases, J lost 0 bases, and 15 bases lay in between. The CDR3 is 17 amino acids. Germline CDR1 and CDR2: SNHLY and FYNNEI. The CDR3 reads CASSGGGAAATNEKLFF. The CDR3 bases are TGTGCCAGCAGTGGGGGGGGCGCAGCAGCAACTAATGAAAAACTGTTTTTT. The complete variable domain, with remaining parts taken from reference TRBV2 and TRBJ1-4, reads EPEVTQTPSHQVTQMGQEVILRCVPISNHLYFYWYRQILGQKVEFLVSFYNNEISEKSEIFDDQFSVERPDGSNFTLKIRSTKLEDSAMYFCASSGGGAAATNEKLFFGSGTQLSVL.

This rearrangement joins TRBV7-2 to TRBJ2-5; tentatively, D is TRBD2 (6 bases). Trimming stripped 2 bases from V and 4 bases from J, with 11 bases between. Germline assignment: CDR1 SGHTA and CDR2 FQGNSA. The CDR3 runs 14 residues. For the CDR3, the DNA is TGTGCCAGCAGCTTATCTCCGGGAGCAGAGACCCAGTACTTC. Translating gives CASSLSPGAETQYF.

V and J are TRBV4-1 and TRBJ1-3; unclear D gene. The V end was cut by 4 bases, the J end by 1 base, with 11 bases between. CDR3 size: 15 residues. Germline CDR1 reads MGHRA; CDR2 reads YSYEKL. CDR3 nucleotides: TGCGCCAGCAGCCCGGTAGCAGGTTCTGGAAACACCATATATTTT. This gives the protein CASSPVAGSGNTIYF.

The gene calls are TRBV27 and TRBJ2-1; 10 bases are shared with TRBD2. Germline values: CDR1 MNHEY, CDR2 SMNVEV (reference sequence). Trimming took 3 bases from V and 5 from J; bases not matched to a gene: 7. The CDR3 length is 16 residues. CDR3: CASSFEAGGLDNEQFF. The CDR3 DNA reads TGTGCCAGCAGTTTCGAAGCGGGAGGGCTCGACAATGAGCAGTTCTTC.

The chain has TRBV5-4 and TRBJ2-6; D is unclear. V was shortened by 2 bases and J by 1 base, with 4 bases between the two germline ends. Per germline, CDR1 SGHNT and CDR2 YYREEE (reference sequence). The CDR3 loop spans 14 amino acids. The CDR3 DNA sequence: TGTGCCAGCAGCTTTAGTTCTGGGGCCAACGTCCTGACTTTC. Protein product: CASSFSSGANVLTF.

The rearrangement uses TRBV10-1 and TRBJ2-4, with D perhaps matching TRBD2 (6 bases). The germline CDR1 and CDR2 sequences are WNHNN and SYGVQD (reference sequence). CDR3 length: 16 residues. V was trimmed by 6 bases and J by 0 bases, leaving 15 bases between them. This CDR3 is CASRRGKGLAKNIQYF. As DNA, the CDR3 is TGCGCCAGCAGACGAGGGAAGGGACTAGCCAAAAACATTCAGTACTTC.

Turning to this clone: Other DNA sequences in this sample translate to the same CDR3. The chain links TRBV5-1 to TRBJ2-7; no definite D call. This CDR3 region has 13 residues. Germline values: CDR1 SGHRS, CDR2 YFSETQ. V dropped 0 bases and J dropped 3 bases, with 7 bases sitting between them. The CDR3 DNA follows: TGCGCCAGCAGCTTGGGCAGCAGCTACGAGCAGTACTTC. This codes for CASSLGSSYEQYF. Full variable domain (remainder filled in from reference TRBV5-1 and TRBJ2-7): KAGVTQTPRYLIKTRGQQVTLSCSPISGHRSVSWYQQTPGQGLQFLFEYFSETQRNKGNFPGRFSGRQFSNSRSEMNVSTLELGDSALYLCASSLGSSYEQYFGPGTRLTVT.

This clone was seen once. This chain connects TRBV5-5 to TRBJ1-4; TRBD1 is a possible D gene (5 bases). This CDR3 spans 14 amino acids. Germline loops: CDR1 SGHKS, CDR2 YYEKEE (reference sequence). With 0 bases removed from V and 3 bases from J, the gap between germline ends came to 6 bases. CDR3 in amino acids: CASSLVQANEKLFF. The CDR3 nucleotides are TGTGCCAGCAGCTTGGTACAGGCTAATGAAAAACTGTTTTTT.

This clone was detected only a few times. This rearrangement joins TRBV27 to TRBJ1-1; D gene ambiguous. Germline values: CDR1 MNHEY, CDR2 SMNVEV (reference sequence). Trimming shortened V by 8 bases and J by 4 bases, and 11 bases separated the two germline ends. This CDR3 region has 12 residues. CDR3 residues: CASSRVGTEAFF. For the CDR3, the DNA is TGTGCCAGCTCCCGGGTCGGCACTGAAGCTTTCTTT.

V usage is TRBV10-2 and J usage is TRBJ1-5, with a weak D call TRBD1 (6 bases). V was cut by 2 bases and J by 7 bases, with 6 bases left in between. Germline CDR1 reads WSHSY; CDR2 reads SAAADI. CDR3 length: 12 residues. The CDR3 nucleotides are TGCGCCAGCAGTGAGGGGGGCCAGCCCCAGCATTTT. Residues: CASSEGGQPQHF.

The chain links TRBV4-2 to TRBJ1-1; no firm D call. The CDR3 length is 13 residues. Germline-derived CDR1 and CDR2 are LGHNA and YNFKEQ. Trimming pared 0 bases from V and 6 bases from J, leaving 8 bases between. The CDR3 region has the DNA TGTGCCAGCAGCCAAGAGGGTCACTCTGAAGCTTTCTTT. Its protein is CASSQEGHSEAFF.